These T cell receptor beta chains were read from a single sample in a study of T cell responses to AZD1222 COVID-19 vaccine. Data came from immunoSEQ multiplex PCR; TCRdb stores just in-frame clones and leaves some out. The sample records 140,000 or so clones, more than 80% being singletons. The sequencing here drew on peripheral blood, taken on day 0 of AZD1222 vaccination. These receptors all come from an adult in good health. Each CDR3 is given with its conserved first and last residue. Each record gives: D gene, J gene, V gene, clone size, CDR3 protein, CDR3 DNA. A D gene is named only where the DNA matches it firmly. Part of the rows lack a size; the others show once, few, many or a class for expanded clones.

d_call: .
j_call: TRBJ2-7
v_call: TRBV7-3
clone_size: .
cdr3_aa: CASSLTGSSYEQYF
cdr3_nt: TGTGCCAGCAGCTTAACCGGATCCTCCTACGAGCAGTACTTC

d_call: TRBD1
j_call: TRBJ1-2
v_call: TRBV2
clone_size: .
cdr3_aa: CASRGSGGGLYGYTF
cdr3_nt: TGTGCCAGCAGGGGATCAGGGGGAGGGCTCTATGGCTACACCTTC

d_call: .
j_call: TRBJ2-1
v_call: TRBV14
clone_size: .
cdr3_aa: CASSPSWNNEQFF
cdr3_nt: TGTGCCAGCAGCCCCTCCTGGAACAATGAGCAGTTCTTC

d_call: .
j_call: TRBJ1-2
v_call: TRBV3-1/TRBV3-2
clone_size: .
cdr3_aa: CASSQGREANYGYTF
cdr3_nt: TGTGCCAGCAGCCAAGGCCGGGAGGCTAACTATGGCTACACCTTC

d_call: .
j_call: TRBJ2-6
v_call: TRBV5-1
clone_size: .
cdr3_aa: CASSRQTGANVLTF
cdr3_nt: TGCGCCAGCAGCAGACAGACTGGGGCCAACGTCCTGACTTTC

d_call: .
j_call: TRBJ1-2
v_call: TRBV3-1/TRBV3-2
clone_size: once
cdr3_aa: CASSQDIGDGYTF
cdr3_nt: TGTGCCAGCAGCCAAGATATCGGGGATGGCTACACCTTC

d_call: TRBD1
j_call: TRBJ2-1
v_call: TRBV19
clone_size: few
cdr3_aa: CASSIGVGQSSYNEQFF
cdr3_nt: TGTGCCAGTAGTATAGGAGTGGGACAGAGCTCCTACAATGAGCAGTTCTTC

d_call: .
j_call: TRBJ1-2
v_call: TRBV7-8
clone_size: once
cdr3_aa: CASSSTGRGEGYTF
cdr3_nt: TGTGCCAGCAGCTCCACAGGGCGCGGGGAGGGCTACACCTTC

d_call: .
j_call: TRBJ1-6
v_call: TRBV3-1/TRBV3-2
clone_size: once
cdr3_aa: CASSLKATASSPLHF
cdr3_nt: TGTGCCAGCAGCCTCAAGGCAACAGCGTCTTCACCCCTCCACTTT

d_call: .
j_call: TRBJ2-3
v_call: TRBV13
clone_size: .
cdr3_aa: CASSLDRVSTDTQYF
cdr3_nt: TGTGCCAGCAGCTTAGACAGGGTTAGCACAGATACGCAGTATTTT

d_call: .
j_call: TRBJ1-1
v_call: TRBV30
clone_size: .
cdr3_aa: CAWSVEGSAFF
cdr3_nt: TGTGCCTGGAGTGTAGAAGGCTCGGCTTTCTTT

d_call: TRBD2
j_call: TRBJ2-1
v_call: TRBV7-9
clone_size: .
cdr3_aa: CASSSRVTSGSSYNEQFF
cdr3_nt: TGTGCCAGCAGCTCTAGGGTGACTAGCGGGAGCTCCTACAATGAGCAGTTCTTC

d_call: .
j_call: TRBJ1-2
v_call: TRBV19
clone_size: .
cdr3_aa: CASSIEHTYGGYTF
cdr3_nt: TGTGCCAGTAGTATAGAGCATACCTATGGTGGCTACACCTTC

d_call: .
j_call: TRBJ2-1
v_call: TRBV24-1
clone_size: .
cdr3_aa: CATSDERDEQFF
cdr3_nt: TGTGCCACCAGTGACGAACGAGATGAGCAGTTCTTC

d_call: .
j_call: TRBJ1-1
v_call: TRBV29-1
clone_size: .
cdr3_aa: CSVLRQLNTEAFF
cdr3_nt: TGCAGCGTTTTAAGGCAACTGAACACTGAAGCTTTCTTT

d_call: .
j_call: TRBJ1-1
v_call: TRBV27
clone_size: .
cdr3_aa: CASSLRDLNTEAFF
cdr3_nt: TGTGCCAGCAGTTTAAGGGATTTGAACACTGAAGCTTTCTTT

d_call: .
j_call: TRBJ1-3
v_call: TRBV19
clone_size: few
cdr3_aa: CASSIGHSGNTIYF
cdr3_nt: TGTGCCAGTAGTATCGGACACTCTGGAAACACCATATATTTT

d_call: TRBD2
j_call: TRBJ2-1
v_call: TRBV6-5
clone_size: .
cdr3_aa: CASSRLAGGNNEQFF
cdr3_nt: TGTGCCAGCAGTCGACTAGCGGGGGGAAACAATGAGCAGTTCTTC

d_call: TRBD1
j_call: TRBJ1-5
v_call: TRBV6-6
clone_size: .
cdr3_aa: CASSQTGVLESNQPQHF
cdr3_nt: TGTGCCAGCAGTCAGACAGGGGTCCTGGAAAGCAATCAGCCCCAGCATTTT

d_call: .
j_call: TRBJ1-1
v_call: TRBV9
clone_size: .
cdr3_aa: CASSLAPDTEAFF
cdr3_nt: TGTGCCAGCAGCCTCGCCCCGGACACTGAAGCTTTCTTT

d_call: TRBD2
j_call: TRBJ2-1
v_call: TRBV5-1
clone_size: .
cdr3_aa: CASSLEAGVTNEQFF
cdr3_nt: TGCGCCAGCAGCTTGGAGGCGGGAGTGACAAATGAGCAGTTCTTC

d_call: TRBD1
j_call: TRBJ1-1
v_call: TRBV28
clone_size: once
cdr3_aa: CAIAGQGNTEAFF
cdr3_nt: TGTGCCATTGCGGGACAGGGGAACACTGAAGCTTTCTTT

d_call: .
j_call: TRBJ2-3
v_call: TRBV5-1
clone_size: .
cdr3_aa: CASSFGRTQYF
cdr3_nt: TGCGCCAGCAGCTTCGGGCGGACGCAGTATTTT

d_call: TRBD2
j_call: TRBJ2-5
v_call: TRBV7-7
clone_size: .
cdr3_aa: CASSYTSGSGETQYF
cdr3_nt: TGTGCTAGCAGCTATACTAGCGGGAGTGGAGAGACCCAGTACTTC

d_call: .
j_call: TRBJ2-7
v_call: TRBV5-8
clone_size: once
cdr3_aa: CASTKKGRSGEQYF
cdr3_nt: TGTGCCAGCACCAAGAAGGGACGGTCCGGCGAGCAGTACTTC

d_call: TRBD1
j_call: TRBJ2-3
v_call: TRBV30
clone_size: .
cdr3_aa: CAGRDSDLDTQYF
cdr3_nt: TGTGCCGGCCGGGACAGCGATCTAGATACGCAGTATTTT

d_call: TRBD2
j_call: TRBJ2-5
v_call: TRBV7-2
clone_size: .
cdr3_aa: CASSSRLAGGETQYF
cdr3_nt: TGTGCCAGCAGCTCGAGACTAGCGGGGGGGGAGACCCAGTACTTC

d_call: .
j_call: TRBJ2-5
v_call: TRBV30
clone_size: .
cdr3_aa: CAWQASYQETQYF
cdr3_nt: TGTGCCTGGCAAGCGTCGTACCAAGAGACCCAGTACTTC

d_call: .
j_call: TRBJ1-1
v_call: TRBV19
clone_size: .
cdr3_aa: CASSPSMQTVNTEAFF
cdr3_nt: TGTGCCAGTAGTCCATCAATGCAGACAGTGAACACTGAAGCTTTCTTT

d_call: .
j_call: TRBJ2-5
v_call: TRBV7-9
clone_size: few
cdr3_aa: CASSSGPAGETQYF
cdr3_nt: TGTGCCAGCAGCTCGGGACCAGCCGGGGAGACCCAGTACTTC

d_call: TRBD1
j_call: TRBJ2-7
v_call: TRBV6-5
clone_size: .
cdr3_aa: CASRGGTGFYYEQYF
cdr3_nt: TGTGCCAGCAGGGGCGGGACAGGATTTTACTACGAGCAGTACTTC

d_call: .
j_call: TRBJ1-2
v_call: TRBV5-7
clone_size: .
cdr3_aa: CASSSDDADYGYTF
cdr3_nt: TGTGCCAGCAGCTCCGACGACGCAGACTATGGCTACACCTTC

d_call: .
j_call: TRBJ1-1
v_call: TRBV7-2
clone_size: .
cdr3_aa: CASSATGLGTEAFF
cdr3_nt: TGTGCCAGCAGCGCCACAGGGTTGGGCACTGAAGCTTTCTTT

d_call: TRBD1
j_call: TRBJ1-3
v_call: TRBV30
clone_size: .
cdr3_aa: CAWGYRGGNTIYF
cdr3_nt: TGTGCCTGGGGTTACAGGGGAGGAAACACCATATATTTT